These T cell receptor beta chains were read from a single sample in a study of technical replicates of blood from several donors. The data were produced by immunoSEQ multiplex PCR, yet TCRdb's version contains in-frame clones alone and is incomplete. The profile shows some 79,000 clones, more than 85% of them singletons. The sequenced sample was T cells isolated from PBMCs. The source is a human donor in good health. Some clones in this sample may be carry-over from other donors' samples. Each CDR3 is given with its conserved first and last residue. Fields, in order: CDR3 protein, CDR3 DNA, D gene, J gene, clone size, V gene. A D gene is named only where the DNA matches it firmly. Clone size, where shown, is once, few, many, or a class for clones that have expanded.

CDR3: CASSSLISAVTDTQYF
DNA: TGCGCCAGCAGCTCCCTAATTTCGGCGGTCACAGATACGCAGTATTTT
D: NA
J: TRBJ2-3
size: NA
V: TRBV5-1

CDR3: CASRVGFSYNEQFF
DNA: TGTGCCAGCAGGGTCGGGTTCTCCTACAATGAGCAGTTCTTC
D: NA
J: TRBJ2-1
size: NA
V: TRBV27

CDR3: CASSPGLAVYEQYF
DNA: TGCGCCAGCAGCCCGGGACTAGCGGTTTACGAGCAGTACTTC
D: TRBD2
J: TRBJ2-7
size: NA
V: TRBV5-1

CDR3: CASTTSGDHLAKNIQYF
DNA: TGTGCCAGCACCACTAGCGGGGACCACCTAGCCAAAAACATTCAGTACTTC
D: TRBD2
J: TRBJ2-4
size: NA
V: TRBV27

CDR3: CASTLNRAAYEQYF
DNA: TGCGCCAGCACCCTCAACAGGGCCGCCTACGAGCAGTACTTC
D: NA
J: TRBJ2-7
size: NA
V: TRBV5-1

CDR3: CAWSVRVTGELFF
DNA: TGTGCCTGGAGTGTACGCGTAACCGGGGAGCTGTTTTTT
D: NA
J: TRBJ2-2
size: NA
V: TRBV30

CDR3: CASSTGNHEQYF
DNA: TGTGCCAGCAGTACAGGGAACCACGAGCAGTACTTC
D: NA
J: TRBJ2-7
size: NA
V: TRBV28

CDR3: CASSLSPPGRGYEQYF
DNA: TGTGCCAGCAGTTTATCACCCCCGGGCAGGGGTTACGAGCAGTACTTC
D: NA
J: TRBJ2-7
size: NA
V: TRBV27

CDR3: CASSFLREGDEQFF
DNA: TGTGCCAGCAGCTTCCTGCGGGAAGGGGATGAGCAGTTCTTC
D: NA
J: TRBJ2-1
size: NA
V: TRBV7-9

CDR3: CASSFPGQGSYNEQFF
DNA: TGTGCCAGTAGTTTCCCGGGACAGGGGTCCTACAATGAGCAGTTCTTC
D: TRBD1
J: TRBJ2-1
size: NA
V: TRBV19

CDR3: CASSFLRQVNNEQFF
DNA: TGTGCCAGCAGCTTCCTCCGACAGGTTAACAATGAGCAGTTCTTC
D: NA
J: TRBJ2-1
size: NA
V: TRBV5-6

CDR3: CASSLRDYPTDTQYF
DNA: TGTGCCAGCAGCCTCCGGGATTACCCCACAGATACGCAGTATTTT
D: NA
J: TRBJ2-3
size: NA
V: TRBV7-2

CDR3: CASSLDRGETQYF
DNA: TGTGCCAGCAGCTTAGATCGGGGAGAGACCCAGTACTTC
D: NA
J: TRBJ2-5
size: NA
V: TRBV13

CDR3: CASSEAASGGTQYF
DNA: TGTGCCAGCAGTGAAGCGGCTAGCGGAGGGACCCAGTACTTC
D: TRBD2
J: TRBJ2-5
size: few
V: TRBV2

CDR3: CASSFGTVGHSGYTF
DNA: TGTGCCAGCAGCTTCGGGACAGTCGGGCATTCTGGCTACACCTTC
D: TRBD1
J: TRBJ1-2
size: NA
V: TRBV7-3

CDR3: CASSFRGLFEQYF
DNA: TGTGCCAGCAGTTTCAGGGGCTTGTTTGAGCAGTACTTC
D: NA
J: TRBJ2-7
size: NA
V: TRBV6-6

CDR3: CASSGDRGDGYTF
DNA: TGTGCCAGCAGTGGGGACAGGGGGGATGGCTACACCTTC
D: TRBD1
J: TRBJ1-2
size: once
V: TRBV2

CDR3: CSVRGSNQPQHF
DNA: TGCAGCGTAAGGGGCAGCAATCAGCCCCAGCATTTT
D: NA
J: TRBJ1-5
size: NA
V: TRBV29-1

CDR3: CAIRGRTGEEQYF
DNA: TGTGCCATCAGAGGAAGGACAGGGGAAGAGCAGTACTTC
D: TRBD1
J: TRBJ2-7
size: NA
V: TRBV10-3

CDR3: CASSPTTSGYEQYF
DNA: TGTGCCAGCAGCCCGACGACTAGCGGTTACGAGCAGTACTTC
D: TRBD2
J: TRBJ2-7
size: NA
V: TRBV7-9

CDR3: CASSLEPGLAGPTTDTQYF
DNA: TGTGCCAGCAGCTTAGAACCGGGACTAGCGGGACCGACCACAGATACGCAGTATTTT
D: TRBD2
J: TRBJ2-3
size: once
V: TRBV7-2

CDR3: CASSSLQVANTGELFF
DNA: TGCGCCAGCAGCTCCTTACAGGTTGCGAACACCGGGGAGCTGTTTTTT
D: NA
J: TRBJ2-2
size: NA
V: TRBV5-1

CDR3: CASTLTGAGGELFF
DNA: TGTGCCAGCACTCTGACAGGGGCGGGTGGGGAGCTGTTTTTT
D: TRBD1
J: TRBJ2-2
size: NA
V: TRBV2

CDR3: CASSEGAREAFF
DNA: TGTGCCAGCAGTGAAGGGGCACGAGAAGCTTTCTTT
D: NA
J: TRBJ1-1
size: few
V: TRBV6-1

CDR3: CASSHRQGRNYGYTF
DNA: TGTGCCAGCAGCCACAGACAGGGTAGAAACTATGGCTACACCTTC
D: TRBD1
J: TRBJ1-2
size: NA
V: TRBV5-6

CDR3: CASSPFRGTEAFF
DNA: TGTGCCAGCAGCCCATTCCGGGGGACTGAAGCTTTCTTT
D: NA
J: TRBJ1-1
size: NA
V: TRBV9

CDR3: CASRKKDREGANVLTF
DNA: TGTGCCAGCAGAAAAAAGGACAGGGAAGGGGCCAACGTCCTGACTTTC
D: TRBD1
J: TRBJ2-6
size: once
V: TRBV27

CDR3: CASSLVAGVLEEQYF
DNA: TGTGCCAGCAGCTTAGTCGCGGGAGTGCTGGAAGAGCAGTACTTC
D: TRBD2
J: TRBJ2-5
size: NA
V: TRBV7-2

CDR3: CSVEGGRFQETQYF
DNA: TGCAGCGTTGAGGGCGGGCGCTTCCAAGAGACCCAGTACTTC
D: NA
J: TRBJ2-5
size: NA
V: TRBV29-1

CDR3: CASSFGTGVHQPQHF
DNA: TGTGCCAGTAGTTTTGGGACAGGGGTGCATCAGCCCCAGCATTTT
D: TRBD1
J: TRBJ1-5
size: NA
V: TRBV19

CDR3: CASSLAGGVTDTQYF
DNA: TGTGCCAGCAGCTTAGCGGGAGGAGTCACAGATACGCAGTATTTT
D: NA
J: TRBJ2-3
size: NA
V: TRBV7-2

CDR3: CASSEMAGGVYNEQFF
DNA: TGTGCCAGCAGTGAAATGGCGGGAGGGGTTTATAATGAGCAGTTCTTC
D: TRBD2
J: TRBJ2-1
size: NA
V: TRBV2